This TCR beta chain comes out of a study of blood T cell repertoires in COVID-19 (dated by TCRdb to about 2020). The study in broad terms: Samples from collaborators originated in the United States, Italy and Spain and spanned both the acute and convalescent phases of COVID-19. The prospective study material was composed of cDNA or gDNA derived from T cells, B-cell-depleted T cells, or PBMCs. Subjects who had been exposed to COVID-19, were actively infected with it, or had recovered from it provided the deeply sampled blood TCRbeta repertoires that made up the dataset. A freely available public database, intended as a resource for researchers studying the immune response to SARS-CoV-2, is where the repertoires were released. Samples came from the ongoing ImmuneRACE study (first 160 participants) plus 1,254 subjects from 6 global collaborators. Nearly every sample came with metadata listing a de-identified subject ID, COVID-19 status, age in years and sex. Where available, HLA class I and class II types were taken from metadata supplied by the sample provider and were not determined by assay-based typing.

With respect to this clone: Its antigen remains undetermined. One junction end disagrees with the germline gene, perhaps due to a read error.

Here is what the overall study found, with its caveats: Clinical and demographic metadata were provided uncurated, with the amount varying by source and participant.

TCRbeta CDR3 regions were amplified from genomic DNA using the immunoSEQ Assay, a bias-controlled multiplex PCR. In the source study's methods: Within the assay, amplification of reference gene primers was used to estimate how many nucleated cells each sample contained. To quantify the absolute abundance of each unique TCRbeta CDR3 rearrangement, sequence reads were collapsed and filtered. For each sample, productive Simpson clonality was calculated as the square root of Simpson's diversity index over productive rearrangements. TCRdb re-hosts the immuneACCESS table, in-frame sequences only. Its copies lack some clones; in the studies checked, an unresolved V gene accounts for under half of them, and the cause for the rest is not known. V, J and clone size reflect that table, while D and trimming were determined from the DNA. This sample lists approximately 55,000 clones; 65% to 80% were detected once. The ten largest make up about a fifth of the sample.

The CDR3 sequence holds 15 residues, the cysteine and phenylalanine included. Kept here is only the CDR3 DNA, which spans 45 bases and is read in frame from base 1. From a lookup of the germline V gene, CDR1 and CDR2 are SGHDT and YYEEEE. In Seattle, one collaborating source enrolled patients while the infection was active and tracked those patients longitudinally over the course of disease. Each collaborating institution followed its own protocols to collect whole blood in K2EDTA tubes. For TCRbeta analysis, collaborators shipped samples in one of three forms: frozen whole blood, isolated PBMCs, or DNA extracted from either of those sample types.

This receptor was obtained from a man younger than 45 with COVID-19, enrolled during active disease. Material for sequencing was peripheral blood. In this chain, TRBV5-6 is recombined with TRBJ2-2; the D gene lacks a confident call. The nucleotide sequence is given as TGTGCCAGCTGCTTGGTGTCCCGGGACACCGGGGAGCTGTTTTTT. This codes for CASCLVSRDTGELFF.